What follows is one TCR beta chain and its context. These data are taken from a study of T cell responses to AZD1222 COVID-19 vaccine. Profiling relied on immunoSEQ multiplex PCR, and the TCRdb table lists in-frame clones only, not all of them. The data show 150,000 to 200,000 clones, with 70% to 90% seen just once and approximately 7.7% held by the top ten. This CDR3 has 13 amino acids. Trimming stripped 5 bases from V and 6 bases from J, with 15 bases between. Germline V lookup: CDR1 SGHRS, CDR2 YFSETQ. This receptor was taken from an adult in good health. The specimen comprised peripheral blood, sampled on day 0 of AZD1222 vaccination. V and J are TRBV5-1 and TRBJ2-7; D remains ambiguous. DNA of the CDR3: TGCGCCAGCAGGGTCACCAGTAACGGCGAGCAGTACTTC. This gives the protein CASRVTSNGEQYF.